A single T cell receptor beta chain is shown here with its context. Here immunoSEQ multiplex PCR was the method, and the copy in TCRdb shows in-frame clones only, minus some. The sample holds roughly 40,000 clones, 95% seen once. The sample originates from a study of T cell clonotyping in hematopoietic cell transplantation. Germline V gives CDR1 MNHEY, CDR2 SMNVEV (reference sequence). The ends lost 6 bases at V and 8 bases at J; junction bases unmatched: 8. This CDR3 has 13 residues. The sequenced sample consisted of peripheral blood mononuclear cells. The clonotype originates from a man aged 25-40 years in good health. Some clones in this sample may be carry-over from other donors' samples. The chain has TRBV27 and TRBJ1-2, with TRBD1 identical over 8 bases. CDR3 DNA: TGTGCCAGCAGCTTTCCGACAGGGGACGGCTACACCTTC. Translating it yields CASSFPTGDGYTF.